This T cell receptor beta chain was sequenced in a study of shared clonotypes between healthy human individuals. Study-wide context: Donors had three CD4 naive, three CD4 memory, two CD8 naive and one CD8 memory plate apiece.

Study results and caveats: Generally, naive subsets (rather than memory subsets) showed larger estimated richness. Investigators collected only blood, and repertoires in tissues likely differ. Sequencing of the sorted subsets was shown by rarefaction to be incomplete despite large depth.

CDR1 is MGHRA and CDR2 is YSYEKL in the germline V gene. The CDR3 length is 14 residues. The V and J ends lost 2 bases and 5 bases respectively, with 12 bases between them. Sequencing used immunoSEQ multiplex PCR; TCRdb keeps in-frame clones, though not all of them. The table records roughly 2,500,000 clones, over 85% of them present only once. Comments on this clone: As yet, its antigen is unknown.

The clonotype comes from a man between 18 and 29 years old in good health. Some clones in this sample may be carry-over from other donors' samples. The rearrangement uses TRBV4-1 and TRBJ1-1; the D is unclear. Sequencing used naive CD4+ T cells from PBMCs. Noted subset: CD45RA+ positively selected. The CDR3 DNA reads TGCGCCAGCAGCCAAATCCTTGCGGTTACTGAAGCTTTCTTT. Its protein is CASSQILAVTEAFF.